Following are 6 T cell receptor beta chains from one sample sequenced in a study of control samples from healthy donors and cancer patients (TCRdb year 2020). Libraries were built with the immunoSEQ multiplex PCR assay. In TCRdb, the immuneACCESS table is reduced to in-frame sequences with V and J assigned. These tables do not hold every clone; where another copy was compared, an unresolved V gene accounts for under half, and the others remain unexplained. This sample lists 60,000 to 100,000 clones; 89% were detected once. 7.2% of the sample belongs to the ten largest clones. Sequenced input: blood. These receptors originate from a man aged 50-60 years in good health.

The chain has TRBV24-1 and TRBJ1-1; tentative D call: TRBD1 (5 bases). The germline gives CDR1 KGHDR, CDR2 SFDVKD. The CDR3 totals 14 residues. Trimming shortened V by 8 bases and J by 0 bases, and 12 bases separated the two germline ends. The CDR3 sequence: CATTPGGMNTEAFF. Written as DNA, the CDR3 is TGTGCCACCACCCCCGGGGGAATGAACACTGAAGCTTTCTTT.

This clone was found a few times. This sequence joins TRBV20-1 and TRBJ2-5; D unresolved. Germline V gene data show CDR1 as DFQATT and CDR2 as SNEGSKA (reference sequence). The CDR3 sequence is 11 residues long. Trimming cost V 5 bases and J 4 bases, with 8 bases left between them. CDR3 DNA: TGCAGTGCTTCCTCTCGAGAGACCCAGTACTTC. Translating gives CSASSRETQYF.

The gene calls are TRBV12-3 or TRBV12-4 and TRBJ1-1, with TRBD1 as a possible D gene (5 bases). This CDR3 is built from 13 residues. Trimming cost V 3 bases and J 5 bases, with 10 bases left between them. CDR3 in amino acids: CASSLYRGTEAFF. The CDR3 DNA sequence: TGTGCCAGCAGTTTGTATAGGGGAACTGAAGCTTTCTTT.

The chain carries TRBV10-3 and TRBJ2-3, with 13 bases aligning to TRBD2. Germline assignment: CDR1 ENHRY and CDR2 SYGVKD. The CDR3 has 15 amino acids. Trimming took 6 bases from V and 5 from J; bases not matched to a gene: 5. The CDR3, as DNA: TGTGCCATCAGCGAGGGACTAGCGGGGAGAGATACGCAGTATTTT. Its protein product is CAISEGLAGRDTQYF.

The chain joins TRBV6-6 to TRBJ1-3; 10 bases fit TRBD1. Per germline, CDR1 MNHNY and CDR2 SVGAGI (reference sequence). V lost 6 bases and J lost 2; bases outside the gene matches: 7. This CDR3 is built from 16 residues. The CDR3 region has the DNA TGTGCCAGCAGCCATACTGACAGGGGGCCTGGAAACACCATATATTTT. Its protein product is CASSHTDRGPGNTIYF.

The chain employs TRBV6-6 and TRBJ1-2, with D hard to call. The V and J ends lost 2 bases and 1 base respectively, with 5 bases between them. Germline loops: CDR1 MNHNY, CDR2 SVGAGI (reference sequence). The CDR3 has 13 residues. CDR3 region: CASSYQSNYGYTF. The DNA of the CDR3 is TGTGCCAGCAGTTACCAGAGTAACTATGGCTACACCTTC.